The sequence of this T cell receptor (beta chain) was determined in a study of monozygotic twins with inflammatory bowel disease. Following a re-call of the 5' RACE reads, TCRdb has one entry per CDR3 protein and lacks DNA. This sample contains 93,000 or so distinct CDR3 sequences. The sequencing input was blood. This TCR was recovered from a human donor with ulcerative colitis or Crohn's disease, or a healthy co-twin of an affected twin (not recorded which).

The CDR3 loop reads CASSLATGQRGNSYEQYF. V gene TRBV7-2 combines with J gene TRBJ2-7; no DNA is available, so the TRBD1 call from TCRdb remains unchecked. CDR1 SGHTA and CDR2 FQGNSA come from the germline V gene. This CDR3 has 18 residues.